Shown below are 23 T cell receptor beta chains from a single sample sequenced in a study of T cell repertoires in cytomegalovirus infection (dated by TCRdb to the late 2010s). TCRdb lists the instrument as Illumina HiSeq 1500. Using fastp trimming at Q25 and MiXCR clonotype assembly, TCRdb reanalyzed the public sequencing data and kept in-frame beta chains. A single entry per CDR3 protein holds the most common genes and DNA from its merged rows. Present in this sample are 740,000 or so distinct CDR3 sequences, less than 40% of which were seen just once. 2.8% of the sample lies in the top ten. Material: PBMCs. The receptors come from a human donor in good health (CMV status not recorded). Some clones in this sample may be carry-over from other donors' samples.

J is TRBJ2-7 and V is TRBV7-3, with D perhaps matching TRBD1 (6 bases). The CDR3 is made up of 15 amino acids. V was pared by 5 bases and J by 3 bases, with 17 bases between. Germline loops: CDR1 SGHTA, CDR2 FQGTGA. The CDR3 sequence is CASSPHGGGVYEQYF. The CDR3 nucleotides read TGTGCCAGCAGCCCCCATGGGGGCGGAGTCTACGAGCAGTACTTC.

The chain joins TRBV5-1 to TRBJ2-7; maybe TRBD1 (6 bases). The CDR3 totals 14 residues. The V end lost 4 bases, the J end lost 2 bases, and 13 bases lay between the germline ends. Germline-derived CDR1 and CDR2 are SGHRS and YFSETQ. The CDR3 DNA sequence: TGCGCCAGCAGCCCCGGACAGTGGACCTACGAGCAGTACTTC. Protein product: CASSPGQWTYEQYF.

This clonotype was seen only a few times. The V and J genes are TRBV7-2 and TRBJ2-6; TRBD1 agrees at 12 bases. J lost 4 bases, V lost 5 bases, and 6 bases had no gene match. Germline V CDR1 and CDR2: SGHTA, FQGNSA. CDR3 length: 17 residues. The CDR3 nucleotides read TGTGCCAGCAGCCCAGCGGGACAGGGGGCAGGGGCCAACGTCCTGACTTTC. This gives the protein CASSPAGQGAGANVLTF.

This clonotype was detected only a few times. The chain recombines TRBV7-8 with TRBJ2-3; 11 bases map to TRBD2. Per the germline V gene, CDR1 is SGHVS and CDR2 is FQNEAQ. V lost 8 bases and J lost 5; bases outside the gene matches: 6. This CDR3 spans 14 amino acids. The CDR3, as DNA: TGTGCCAGCCATAGCGGGAGGGCTGGAGATACGCAGTATTTT. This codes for CASHSGRAGDTQYF.

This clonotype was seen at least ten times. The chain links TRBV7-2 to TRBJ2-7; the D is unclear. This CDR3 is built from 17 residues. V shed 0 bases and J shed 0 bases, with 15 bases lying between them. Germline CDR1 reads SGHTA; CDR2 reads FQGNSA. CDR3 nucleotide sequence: TGTGCCAGCAGCTTAGCGGTTACCGCGACCAGCTCCTACGAGCAGTACTTC. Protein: CASSLAVTATSSYEQYF.

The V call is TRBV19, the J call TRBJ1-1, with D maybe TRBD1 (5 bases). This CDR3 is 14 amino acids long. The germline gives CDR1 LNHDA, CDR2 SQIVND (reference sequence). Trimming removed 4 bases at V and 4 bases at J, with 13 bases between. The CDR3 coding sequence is TGTGCCAGTAGTAGTAGGGGCAGGATCACTGAAGCTTTCTTT. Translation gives CASSSRGRITEAFF.

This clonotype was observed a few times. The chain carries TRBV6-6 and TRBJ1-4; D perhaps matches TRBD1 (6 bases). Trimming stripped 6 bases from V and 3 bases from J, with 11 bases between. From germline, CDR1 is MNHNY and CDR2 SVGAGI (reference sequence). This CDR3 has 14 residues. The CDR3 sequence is CASSRQVSNEKLFF. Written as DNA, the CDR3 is TGTGCCAGCAGCAGACAGGTCTCTAATGAAAAACTGTTTTTT.

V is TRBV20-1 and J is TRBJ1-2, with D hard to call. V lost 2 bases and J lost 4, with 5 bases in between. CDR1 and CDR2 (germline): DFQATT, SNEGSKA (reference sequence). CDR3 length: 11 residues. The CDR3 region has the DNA TGCAGTGCTAGATCCAGCTATGGCTACACCTTC. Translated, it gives CSARSSYGYTF.

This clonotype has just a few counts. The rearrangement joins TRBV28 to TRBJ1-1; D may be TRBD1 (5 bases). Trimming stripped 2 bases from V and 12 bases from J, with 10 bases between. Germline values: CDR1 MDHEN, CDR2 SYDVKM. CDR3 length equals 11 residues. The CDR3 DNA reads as TGTGCCAGCAGTTTAACCAGGGAAACTTTCTTT. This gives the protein CASSLTRETFF.

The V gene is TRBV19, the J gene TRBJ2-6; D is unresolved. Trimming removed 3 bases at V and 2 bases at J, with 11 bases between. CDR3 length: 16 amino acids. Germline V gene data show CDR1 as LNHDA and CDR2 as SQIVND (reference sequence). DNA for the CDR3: TGTGCCAGTAGTATTAGGTCAAGCCCTGGGGCCAACGTCCTGACTTTC. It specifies CASSIRSSPGANVLTF.

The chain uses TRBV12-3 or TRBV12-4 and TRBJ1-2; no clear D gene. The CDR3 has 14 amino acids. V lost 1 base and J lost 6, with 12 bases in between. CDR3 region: CASSLVRGFDGYTF. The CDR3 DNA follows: TGTGCCAGCAGTTTAGTTCGGGGATTCGATGGCTACACCTTC.

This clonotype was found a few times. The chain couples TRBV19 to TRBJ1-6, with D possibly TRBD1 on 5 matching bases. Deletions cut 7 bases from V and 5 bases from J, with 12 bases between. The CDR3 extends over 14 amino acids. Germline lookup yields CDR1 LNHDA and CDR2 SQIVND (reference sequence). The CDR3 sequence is CASNGHLNNSPLHF. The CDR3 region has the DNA TGTGCCAGTAACGGACACTTAAATAATTCACCCCTCCACTTT.

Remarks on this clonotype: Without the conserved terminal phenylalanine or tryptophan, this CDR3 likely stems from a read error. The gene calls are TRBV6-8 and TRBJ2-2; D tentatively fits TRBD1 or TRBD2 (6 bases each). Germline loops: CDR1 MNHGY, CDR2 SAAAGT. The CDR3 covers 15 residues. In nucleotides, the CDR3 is TGTGCCAGCAGCCGGAGGGGGGTAGGCACCGGTGAGCTGTTTTGT. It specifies CASSRRGVGTGELFC.

The CDR3, as DNA: TGCAGTGCCAAACAGGGGTTAGCGGCCGAGCAGTACTTC. Translated, it gives CSAKQGLAAEQYF. This chain connects TRBV20-1 to TRBJ2-7; weak D call: TRBD1 (7 bases). Deletions cut 6 bases from V and 6 bases from J, with 18 bases between. Germline V CDR1 and CDR2: DFQATT, SNEGSKA (reference sequence). The CDR3 runs 13 residues.

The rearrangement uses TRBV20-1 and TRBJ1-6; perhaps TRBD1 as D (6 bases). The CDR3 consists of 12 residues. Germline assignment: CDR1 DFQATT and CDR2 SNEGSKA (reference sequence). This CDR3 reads CSTGKRGSPLHF. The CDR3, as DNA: TGCAGCACAGGGAAGCGGGGTTCACCCCTCCACTTT.

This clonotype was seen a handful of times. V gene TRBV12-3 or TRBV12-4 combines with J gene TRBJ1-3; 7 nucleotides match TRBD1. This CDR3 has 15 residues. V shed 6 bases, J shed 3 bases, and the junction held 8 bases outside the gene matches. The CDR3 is CASSQRRDSGNTIYF. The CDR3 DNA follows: TGTGCCAGCAGCCAAAGACGGGACAGTGGAAACACCATATATTTT.

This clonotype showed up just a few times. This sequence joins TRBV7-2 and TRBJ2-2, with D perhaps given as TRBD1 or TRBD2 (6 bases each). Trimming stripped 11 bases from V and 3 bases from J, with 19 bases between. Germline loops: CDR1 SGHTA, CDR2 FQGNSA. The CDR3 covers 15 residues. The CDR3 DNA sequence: TGTGCCCTCAGGCAAGGGGGGCGAGACACCGGGGAGCTGTTTTTT. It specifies CALRQGGRDTGELFF.

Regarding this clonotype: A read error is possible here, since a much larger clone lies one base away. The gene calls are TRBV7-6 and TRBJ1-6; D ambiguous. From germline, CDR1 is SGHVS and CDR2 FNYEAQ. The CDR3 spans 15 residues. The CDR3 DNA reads TGTGCCAGCAGCTTAGCGGGAGGGAATAATTCACCCCTCCGCTTT. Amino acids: CASSLAGGNNSPLRF.

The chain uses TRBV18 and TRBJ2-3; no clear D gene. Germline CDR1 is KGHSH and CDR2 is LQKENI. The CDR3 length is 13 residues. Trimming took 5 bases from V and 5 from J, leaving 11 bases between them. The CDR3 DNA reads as TGTGCCAGCTCAGGAGAGGTGGGAGATACGCAGTATTTT. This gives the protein CASSGEVGDTQYF.

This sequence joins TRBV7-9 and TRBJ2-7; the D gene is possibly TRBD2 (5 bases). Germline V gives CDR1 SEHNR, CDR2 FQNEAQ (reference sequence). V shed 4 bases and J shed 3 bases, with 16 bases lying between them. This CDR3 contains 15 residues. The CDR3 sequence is CASSSSGKVGYEQYF. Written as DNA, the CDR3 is TGTGCCAGCAGCTCCTCGGGGAAGGTTGGCTACGAGCAGTACTTC.

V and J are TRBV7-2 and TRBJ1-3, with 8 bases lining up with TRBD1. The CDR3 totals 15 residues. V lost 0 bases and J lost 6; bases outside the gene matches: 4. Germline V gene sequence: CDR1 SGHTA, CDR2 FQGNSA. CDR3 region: CASSLARQGPNTIYF. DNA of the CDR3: TGTGCCAGCAGCTTAGCTCGACAGGGGCCAAACACCATATATTTT.

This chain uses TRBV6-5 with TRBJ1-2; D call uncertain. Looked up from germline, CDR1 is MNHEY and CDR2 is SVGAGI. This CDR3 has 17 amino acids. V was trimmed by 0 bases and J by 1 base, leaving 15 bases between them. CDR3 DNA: TGTGCCAGCAGTTACTCGACCGTCCCTACCCTTAACTATGGCTACACCTTC. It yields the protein CASSYSTVPTLNYGYTF.

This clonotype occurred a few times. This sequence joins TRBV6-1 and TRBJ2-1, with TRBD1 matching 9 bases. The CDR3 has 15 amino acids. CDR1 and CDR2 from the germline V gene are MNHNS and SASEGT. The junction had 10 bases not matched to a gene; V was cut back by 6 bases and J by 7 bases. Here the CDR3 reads CASRSTRDRVNEQFF. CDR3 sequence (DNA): TGTGCCAGCAGGTCTACCCGGGACAGGGTTAATGAGCAGTTCTTC.